This entry concerns a single TCR beta chain. This clonotype was counted many times. Its target antigen remains unknown. Base qualities are missing; no much larger clone stands one base away. This sample is drawn from a study of regulatory T cells in long-lasting Graves disease (dated by TCRdb to about 2021). The study in broad terms: Antithyroid drugs had been taken for less than 3 months by newly diagnosed Graves' disease patients. A total of around 35 samples underwent TCR sequencing: about 13 from persistent and about 20 from newly diagnosed Graves' disease patients. Patients with persistent Graves' disease were compared with patients with newly diagnosed Graves' disease using TCR sequencing and RNA sequencing of peripheral blood. The study was registered as a clinical trial and conducted in China. What the research found in general, with its limitations: Persistent patients shared more public clonotypes among themselves (around 2,500) than newly diagnosed patients did (approximately 970). The small sample size was acknowledged by the authors as a limitation that may reduce accuracy. Sequencing and analysis were limited to the TCR beta chain. Persistent Graves' disease patients showed lower TCR Shannon entropy and fewer highly expanded clones than newly diagnosed patients, suggesting clonal expansion. Only peripheral blood was studied, because thyroid tissue, the primary lesion, was inaccessible. TRBV28, TRBJ1-2 and TRBJ2-5 were preferentially used in persistent disease, while TRBV20-1 and TRBJ2-1 were favored in newly diagnosed disease.

The time point label for this specimen denotes: newly diagnosed GD, antithyroid drugs for less than 3 months. RNA was extracted from PBMCs in TRIzol for both TCR sequencing and RNA sequencing. The diagnosis of Graves' disease followed American Thyroid Association guidelines. The patients came from an endocrinology department in Xi'an, China. Each patient gave approximately 10 milliliters of peripheral blood, collected in an EDTA anticoagulant tube. Ficoll Paque Plus density gradient separation was used to isolate PBMCs, and no further T cell sorting was performed. RNA quality was checked with an Agilent 2100 Bioanalyzer and agarose gel, and concentration with a NanoDrop 2000. The germline V gene provides CDR1 SNHLY and CDR2 FYNNEI. Cut back by 7 bases and 5 bases, the V and J ends lie 6 bases apart. The CDR3 goes from the cysteine to the phenylalanine over 12 residues. The DNA shown is the 36-base CDR3, in frame from base 1.

Library creation used multiplex PCR. TCRdb lists the instrument as Illumina HiSeq 4000. To build TCR beta libraries, CDR3 regions were amplified by Arm-PCR using iRepertoire HTBI primers. Before sequencing, the PCR products underwent gel purification. In the original analysis: Across samples, roughly 60 TRBV and roughly 13 TRBJ segments were identified and used for gene usage analysis of CDR3 amino acid clonotypes. Filtered high-quality paired reads were merged into contigs using COPE and FqMerger. BLAST was used to align contigs to IMGT TRBV, TRBD and TRBJ reference genes, and CDR3 was defined according to IMGT. Any clonotype with a frequency above 0.1% was counted as a highly expanded clone. Shannon entropy was used to measure repertoire diversity, and the Gini coefficient was used to measure V-J evenness. A clonotype found in more than one individual was treated as public. The public reads were reanalyzed by TCRdb: fastp trimming at Q25, MiXCR alignment, in-frame beta chains only. CDR3 protein sequences are deduplicated, and each keeps its most common genes and DNA. The V and J calls, along with clone size, are taken from TCRdb and not from the paper's own processing. The table for this sample lists some 320,000 distinct CDR3 sequences; 18% of them were counted only once. The leading ten clones occupy more than 30% of the sample.

The sequence is built from TRBV2 and TRBJ1-6, with the D gene call left open. The source was peripheral blood mononuclear cells (PBMCs), collected at new diagnosis, from a patient treated with antithyroid drugs. The receptor comes from a female donor with Graves disease. The CDR3 region: CASKSNNSPLHF. The nucleotides read TGTGCCAGCAAATCTAATAATTCACCCCTCCACTTT.